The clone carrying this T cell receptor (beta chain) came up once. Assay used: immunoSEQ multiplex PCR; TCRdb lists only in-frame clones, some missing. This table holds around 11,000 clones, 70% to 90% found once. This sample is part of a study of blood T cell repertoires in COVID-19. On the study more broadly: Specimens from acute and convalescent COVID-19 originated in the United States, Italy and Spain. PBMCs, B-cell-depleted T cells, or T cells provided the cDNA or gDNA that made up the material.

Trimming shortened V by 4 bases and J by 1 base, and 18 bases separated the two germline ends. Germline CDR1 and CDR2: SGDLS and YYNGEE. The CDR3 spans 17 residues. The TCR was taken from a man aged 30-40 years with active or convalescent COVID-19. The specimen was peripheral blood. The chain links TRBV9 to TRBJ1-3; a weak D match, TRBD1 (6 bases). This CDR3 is CASSPSGTPNSGNTIYF. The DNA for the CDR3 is TGTGCCAGCAGCCCCTCCGGGACACCGAATTCTGGAAACACCATATATTTT.